This TCR beta chain derives from a study of blood T cell repertoires in COVID-19. Overall study: The United States, Italy and Spain provided the acute and convalescent COVID-19 samples.

This clone was seen once. The germline V gene encodes CDR1 SGHTA and CDR2 FQGTGA. V lost 3 bases to trimming and J lost 1 base, with 13 bases between them. This CDR3 is 16 amino acids long. Libraries were prepared by immunoSEQ multiplex PCR; TCRdb keeps only in-frame clonotypes and omits some of them. The sample holds about 170,000 clones, 83% seen once. Sequenced material: peripheral blood. The chain uses TRBV7-3 and TRBJ2-1, with D possibly TRBD1 on 5 matching bases. This clonotype was obtained from a woman in her 70s who had recovered from COVID-19. The CDR3 here is CASSLGRQKSYNEQFF. CDR3 nucleotide sequence: TGTGCCAGCAGCTTGGGCAGACAGAAATCCTACAATGAGCAGTTCTTC.